One sample yielded the 27 T cell receptor beta chains listed below, sequenced in a study of CD8 T cells in ankylosing spondylitis. TCRdb passed the 5' RACE reads through MiXCR, listing each CDR3 protein once. The sample has some 30,000 distinct CDR3 sequences, around 14% seen once. The sample was blood. These receptors all come from a male donor with ankylosing spondylitis or in good health (not recorded which).

V usage is TRBV27 and J usage is TRBJ1-4, with 7 bases lining up with TRBD1. The CDR3 has 16 residues. The ends lost 6 bases at V and 4 bases at J; junction bases unmatched: 11. The germline V gene has CDR1 MNHEY and CDR2 SMNVEV (reference sequence). The CDR3 nucleotides are TGTGCCAGCAGACTGGACGCCGGGACAGATAATGAAAAACTGTTTTTT. It translates to CASRLDAGTDNEKLFF.

At least ten counts were recorded for this clonotype. The CDR3 region is CASSSRIPGLAGGETQYF. CDR3 DNA: TGTGCCAGCAGCTCGAGAATACCGGGACTAGCGGGAGGAGAGACCCAGTACTTC. V gene TRBV11-2 combines with J gene TRBJ2-5; TRBD2 matches at 15 bases. The germline V gene encodes CDR1 SGHAT and CDR2 FQNNGV. The length of the CDR3 is 18 residues. The trim removed 4 bases at V and 4 bases at J, leaving 10 bases unmatched.

The chain recombines TRBV9 with TRBJ2-2, with 10 bases that match TRBD2. Germline lookup yields CDR1 SGDLS and CDR2 YYNGEE. This CDR3 is built from 18 residues. After removal of 0 bases from V and 2 bases from J, the junction contained 7 bases not matched to a gene. The CDR3 region has the DNA TGTGCCAGCAGCGTAGCCCGTAGGACTAGCGGAAACACCGGGGAGCTGTTTTTT. Residues: CASSVARRTSGNTGELFF.

The V call is TRBV20-1, the J call TRBJ2-2; 10 nucleotides match TRBD2. The germline V gene encodes CDR1 DFQATT and CDR2 SNEGSKA (reference sequence). This CDR3 is built from 16 residues. The V and J ends lost 1 base and 2 bases, in that order; junction bases with no gene match: 4. CDR3 in DNA: TGCAGTGCTAGAGCCAGGACTAGCGGTAACACCGGGGAGCTGTTTTTT. It codes for CSARARTSGNTGELFF.

The V call is TRBV28, the J call TRBJ2-7; TRBD1 is a possible D gene (6 bases). V gave up 7 bases and J gave up 0 bases, with 13 bases separating them. This CDR3 spans 14 amino acids. CDR1 is MDHEN and CDR2 is SYDVKM in the germline V gene. The CDR3 loop reads CASTKTGNSYEQYF. CDR3 in DNA: TGTGCCAGCACAAAGACAGGCAACTCCTACGAGCAGTACTTC.

This clonotype has more than one count but fewer than ten. The CDR3 coding sequence is TGCAGTGCTAGAGGGGACCGCAGCTCCTACAATGAGCAGTTCTTC. Protein product: CSARGDRSSYNEQFF. The chain has TRBV20-1 and TRBJ2-1; D possibly uses TRBD1 or TRBD2 (5 bases each). V dropped 1 base and J dropped 0 bases, with 10 bases sitting between them. CDR3 length: 15 amino acids. Germline V gene lookup returns CDR1 DFQATT and CDR2 SNEGSKA (reference sequence).

In this sample, this clonotype turned up a few times. The rearrangement uses TRBV12-3 or TRBV12-4 and TRBJ2-1; a weak D match, TRBD1 (6 bases). The CDR3 spans 12 residues. Trimming pared 4 bases from V and 8 bases from J, leaving 9 bases between. The CDR3 is CASSSNRDEQFF. Here the CDR3 DNA reads TGTGCCAGCAGTTCCAACAGGGATGAGCAGTTCTTC.

This clonotype was recorded at least ten times. This sequence joins TRBV29-1 and TRBJ2-7; D gene unclear. Germline CDR1 is SQVTM and CDR2 is ANQGSEA. The CDR3 runs to 12 residues. Deletions cut 3 bases from V and 3 bases from J, with 9 bases between. CDR3 amino acids: CSVDGPGYEQYF. CDR3 bases: TGCAGCGTTGACGGACCGGGCTACGAGCAGTACTTC.

This clonotype was detected only a few times. The chain employs TRBV4-3 and TRBJ2-3, with D maybe TRBD1 (5 bases). V lost 2 bases to trimming and J lost 0 bases, with 9 bases between them. In germline, CDR1 is LGHNA, CDR2 YSLEER. This CDR3 is 15 amino acids long. The CDR3 here is CASSQRGGSTDTQYF. CDR3 coding DNA: TGCGCCAGCAGCCAAAGGGGCGGCAGCACAGATACGCAGTATTTT.

This clonotype was recorded a few times. This chain joins TRBV28 and TRBJ1-3, with D maybe TRBD1 (6 bases). V was cut by 1 base and J by 7 bases, with 14 bases left in between. The CDR3 extends over 15 amino acids. CDR1 and CDR2 (germline): MDHEN, SYDVKM. CDR3 DNA: TGTGCCAGCAGTTTATCAGCGGGGGGGCGGAACACCATATATTTT. It yields the protein CASSLSAGGRNTIYF. Using reference TRBV28 and TRBJ1-3 for the parts outside the CDR3, the full variable domain is DVKVTQSSRYLVKRTGEKVFLECVQDMDHENMFWYRQDPGLGLRLIYFSYDVKMKEKGDIPEGYSVSREKKERFSLILESASTNQTSMYLCASSLSAGGRNTIYFGEGSWLTVV.

In this sample, this clonotype turned up a few times. The chain joins TRBV28 to TRBJ2-7; D gene unclear. Trimming removed 8 bases from V and 7 bases from J, with 12 bases in between. The CDR3 covers 11 residues. The germline gives CDR1 MDHEN, CDR2 SYDVKM. CDR3 protein: CASRQLREQYF. The CDR3 coding sequence is TGTGCCAGCCGCCAGCTACGAGAGCAGTACTTC.

The chain carries TRBV20-1 and TRBJ1-5; 8 nucleotides line up with TRBD1. This CDR3 is built from 15 residues. The germline CDR1 and CDR2 sequences are DFQATT and SNEGSKA (reference sequence). The ends lost 4 bases at V and 5 bases at J; junction bases unmatched: 10. The CDR3 coding sequence is TGCAGTGCTACTCCCCCGGGACAGGCCCATCAGCCCCAGCATTTT. Protein product: CSATPPGQAHQPQHF.

This clonotype was detected a few times. The chain is built from TRBV29-1 and TRBJ2-2; no clear D. Germline V gives CDR1 SQVTM, CDR2 ANQGSEA. Trimming left V 1 base short and J 6 bases short, with 3 bases between. This CDR3 has 11 residues. In DNA, the CDR3 is TGCAGCGTTGAAGTTTCCGGGGAGCTGTTTTTT. Protein sequence: CSVEVSGELFF.

The CDR3 here is CASSLQGEKLFF. The CDR3 DNA is TGTGCCAGCAGCTTACAGGGTGAAAAACTGTTTTTT. J is TRBJ1-4 and V is TRBV5-5; the D gene is possibly TRBD1 (6 bases). Germline V CDR1 and CDR2: SGHKS, YYEKEE (reference sequence). The V end was cut by 2 bases, the J end by 7 bases, with 6 bases between. The CDR3 has 12 residues.

The chain uses TRBV4-3 and TRBJ2-2, with TRBD2 identical over 13 bases. The CDR3 contains 16 residues. Trimming at V came to 3 bases and at J to 6 bases, leaving 4 bases not matched to a gene. The germline CDR1 and CDR2 sequences are LGHNA and YSLEER. CDR3 in amino acids: CASSQATSGRSGELFF. The CDR3 coding sequence is TGCGCCAGCAGCCAGGCGACTAGCGGGAGGTCCGGGGAGCTGTTTTTT.

V usage is TRBV12-3 or TRBV12-4 and J usage is TRBJ1-5, with 9 bases that match TRBD1. The CDR3 is 14 residues long. The trim removed 6 bases at V and 2 bases at J, leaving 2 bases unmatched. In DNA form, the CDR3 reads TGTGCCAGCAGCCGGACAGGGGGCAATCAGCCCCAGCATTTT. Translated, it gives CASSRTGGNQPQHF.

This clonotype was seen a handful of times. The V call is TRBV12-3 or TRBV12-4, the J call TRBJ2-4; D is possibly TRBD1 (6 bases). Trimming took 6 bases from V and 1 from J, leaving 25 bases between them. The CDR3 spans 19 residues. The CDR3 spells CASSPGVLPKILAKNIQYF. For the CDR3, the DNA is TGTGCCAGCAGCCCAGGGGTACTGCCAAAGATTTTGGCCAAAAACATTCAGTACTTC.

The V call is TRBV24-1, the J call TRBJ2-4, with D perhaps TRBD2 (5 bases). Germline V gives CDR1 KGHDR, CDR2 SFDVKD. Trimming cost V 3 bases and J 9 bases, with 11 bases left between them. The CDR3 is 13 residues long. CDR3 sequence (DNA): TGTGCCACCAGTGATAACACCCGGGGCATTCAGTACTTC. This codes for CATSDNTRGIQYF.

This clonotype appeared a few times. CDR3 DNA sequence: TGTGCCAGCAGTCGCCAGGGAAGGTGGAACACCGGGGAGCTGTTTTTT. The encoded protein is CASSRQGRWNTGELFF. The V gene is TRBV6-5, the J gene TRBJ2-2; a weak D match, TRBD1 (5 bases). Germline CDR1 is MNHEY and CDR2 is SVGAGI. Trimming took 5 bases from V and 1 from J, leaving 14 bases between them. The CDR3 runs to 16 residues.

This sequence joins TRBV6-1 and TRBJ2-2; 11 bases are a match to TRBD1. CDR1 is MNHNS, CDR2 SASEGT, per germline. CDR3 length: 15 amino acids. V lost 7 bases, J lost 4 bases, and 5 bases stayed unmatched. The CDR3 reads CASKGQGEITGELFF. In nucleotides, the CDR3 is TGTGCCAGCAAGGGACAGGGGGAGATCACCGGGGAGCTGTTTTTT.

The chain uses TRBV28 and TRBJ2-2, with unresolved D. The CDR3 has 16 residues. CDR1 MDHEN and CDR2 SYDVKM come from the germline V gene. V was cut by 7 bases and J by 0 bases, with 15 bases left in between. CDR3 nucleotides: TGTGCCAGCATCAAGGGTGGGCTAGCGAACACCGGGGAGCTGTTTTTT. The encoded protein is CASIKGGLANTGELFF.

This clonotype was observed a handful of times. The rearrangement links TRBV7-3 to TRBJ2-3, with 9 bases aligning to TRBD1. With 5 bases clipped from V and 0 bases from J, the junction kept 9 bases outside the gene matches. Germline CDR1 SGHTA, CDR2 FQGTGA. This CDR3 spans 17 amino acids. CDR3 region: CASSQGQGITSTDTQYF. In DNA, the CDR3 is TGTGCCAGCAGCCAGGGACAGGGAATCACTAGCACAGATACGCAGTATTTT.

This clonotype has only a few counts. This chain links TRBV4-3 with TRBJ1-4; the D gene is possibly TRBD1 (5 bases). Trimming removed 4 bases from V and 4 bases from J, with 13 bases in between. Germline lookup yields CDR1 LGHNA and CDR2 YSLEER. The CDR3 runs to 15 residues. In DNA, the CDR3 is TGCGCCAGCAGCCCCAGGGACCGGGGTAATGAAAAACTGTTTTTT. Its translation is CASSPRDRGNEKLFF.

This chain uses TRBV7-9 with TRBJ2-1; D gene unclear. Germline V CDR1 and CDR2: SEHNR, FQNEAQ (reference sequence). CDR3 length: 12 residues. V was cut by 1 base and J by 6 bases, with 4 bases left in between. The CDR3 loop is CASSLGRNEQFF. CDR3 coding DNA: TGTGCCAGCAGCTTAGGACGCAATGAGCAGTTCTTC.

This clonotype was picked up a small number of times. The CDR3 nucleotides are TGCAGCGTCGGGACTAGCGGCAATGAGCAGTTCTTC. This sequence encodes CSVGTSGNEQFF. The J gene is TRBJ2-1, the V gene TRBV29-1, with 11 bases lining up with TRBD2. The CDR3 contains 12 residues. Germline V CDR1 and CDR2: SQVTM, ANQGSEA. V shed 6 bases, J shed 6 bases, and the junction held 1 base outside the gene matches.

Comment on this clonotype: At one end, the junction sequence differs from germline, possibly due to a read error. V and J are TRBV10-3 and TRBJ2-3; 9 bases fit TRBD1. Germline V CDR1 and CDR2: ENHRY, SYGVKD. This CDR3 spans 15 amino acids. CDR3 loop: CTISGRGQGTDTQYF. The CDR3 bases are TGTACCATCAGTGGAAGGGGACAGGGTACAGATACGCAGTATTTT.

This clonotype was recorded many times. V usage is TRBV7-9 and J usage is TRBJ2-3; TRBD1 aligns across 7 bases. Unmatched junction bases numbered 10, after V lost 3 bases and J lost 4 bases. This CDR3 is 16 amino acids long. Germline V CDR1 and CDR2: SEHNR, FQNEAQ (reference sequence). DNA for the CDR3: TGTGCCAGCAGCTTCGGACAGGCGGTGAGCGCAGATACGCAGTATTTT. This sequence encodes CASSFGQAVSADTQYF.